This passage covers 7 T cell receptor beta chains from one sample sequenced in a study of PD-1 blockade in classical Hodgkin lymphoma. Time point of the sample: newly diagnosed, previously untreated cHL patient sample. TCRdb's copy holds only in-frame clones and misses some; the assay was immunoSEQ multiplex PCR. The repertoire holds some 21,000 clones, with less than 95% as singletons. The sequencing input was peripheral blood mononuclear cells (PBMCs). Receptors originate from a human donor with classical Hodgkin lymphoma.

This clone was counted a single time. This chain links TRBV7-2 with TRBJ2-5; D might be TRBD2 (7 bases). Trimming left V 5 bases short and J 5 bases short, with 18 bases between. This CDR3 spans 15 amino acids. The germline gives CDR1 SGHTA, CDR2 FQGNSA. The CDR3 sequence is CASSLGGRGSETQYF. As DNA, the CDR3 is TGTGCCAGCAGCCTAGGGGGGAGGGGATCGGAGACCCAGTACTTC.

The chain has TRBV29-1 and TRBJ2-1; a possible D gene is TRBD2 (5 bases). This CDR3 has 13 residues. CDR1 is SQVTM and CDR2 is ANQGSEA in the germline V gene. Trimming took 6 bases from V and 8 from J, leaving 17 bases between them. This chain's CDR3 is CSVENRESDEQFF. In DNA, the CDR3 is TGCAGCGTGGAAAATAGGGAGAGCGATGAGCAGTTCTTC.

The sample holds one count of this clone. The gene calls are TRBV5-6 and TRBJ2-7; D is uncertain. Trimming cost V 0 bases and J 0 bases, with 10 bases left between them. Germline CDR1 SGHDT, CDR2 YYEEEE. The CDR3 consists of 15 residues. The CDR3 nucleotides read TGTGCCAGCAGCTTGGCCTCGTCGAGCTCCTACGAGCAGTACTTC. It translates to CASSLASSSSYEQYF.

V usage is TRBV28 and J usage is TRBJ2-5, with a weak D call TRBD1 (6 bases). The V end was cut by 5 bases, the J end by 5 bases, with 12 bases between. This CDR3 comprises 13 residues. Germline V gene lookup returns CDR1 MDHEN and CDR2 SYDVKM. CDR3 sequence reads: CASSPSRGETQYF. CDR3 DNA sequence: TGTGCCAGCAGTCCCTCGAGGGGGGAGACCCAGTACTTC. Based on the CDR3 plus reference TRBV28 and TRBJ2-5, the full variable domain is DVKVTQSSRYLVKRTGEKVFLECVQDMDHENMFWYRQDPGLGLRLIYFSYDVKMKEKGDIPEGYSVSREKKERFSLILESASTNQTSMYLCASSPSRGETQYFGPGTRLLVL.

The gene calls are TRBV5-1 and TRBJ2-6; D gene unclear. This CDR3 has 14 residues. Germline CDR1 reads SGHRS; CDR2 reads YFSETQ. V was clipped by 3 bases and J by 6 bases, with 10 bases between them. CDR3 coding DNA: TGCGCCAGCAGCTCTCCACATGAGGCCAACGTCCTGACTTTC. Translating it yields CASSSPHEANVLTF. Combining the CDR3 with reference TRBV5-1 and TRBJ2-6 gives the whole variable domain KAGVTQTPRYLIKTRGQQVTLSCSPISGHRSVSWYQQTPGQGLQFLFEYFSETQRNKGNFPGRFSGRQFSNSRSEMNVSTLELGDSALYLCASSSPHEANVLTFGAGSRLTVL.

V and J are TRBV28 and TRBJ1-2; no clear D. Germline-derived CDR1 and CDR2 are MDHEN and SYDVKM. This CDR3 has 15 amino acids. Trimming left V 1 base short and J 3 bases short, with 12 bases between. The CDR3 protein is CASSLYGGYYYGYTF. The CDR3 nucleotides read TGTGCCAGCAGTTTATACGGCGGGTATTACTATGGCTACACCTTC.

The chain is built from TRBV25-1 and TRBJ2-6, with D perhaps TRBD1 (5 bases). Germline V lookup: CDR1 MGHDK, CDR2 SYGVNS. This CDR3 has 13 residues. V was pared by 8 bases and J by 4 bases, with 9 bases between. The CDR3 sequence: CASGASGANVLTF. The CDR3 DNA follows: TGTGCCAGCGGGGCATCGGGGGCCAACGTCCTGACTTTC.